This T cell receptor (beta chain) was observed in a study of T cell repertoires in cytomegalovirus infection. TCRdb reprocessed the reads with MiXCR, giving one entry per CDR3 protein. The table shows roughly 280,000 distinct CDR3 sequences, with approximately 8.3% occurring only once. At least ten counts were recorded for this clonotype. The germline V gene encodes CDR1 SGHVS and CDR2 FNYEAQ. V gave up 5 bases and J gave up 0 bases, with 11 bases separating them. The CDR3 length is 15 residues. This TCR was recovered from a human donor in good health (CMV status not recorded). Some clones in this sample may be carry-over from other donors' samples. The rearrangement joins TRBV7-6 to TRBJ2-1; possibly TRBD2 for D (6 bases). Sequenced input: PBMCs. The CDR3 sequence is CASSPSESSYNEQFF. In DNA form, the CDR3 reads TGTGCCAGCAGCCCTAGCGAGAGCTCCTACAATGAGCAGTTCTTC.